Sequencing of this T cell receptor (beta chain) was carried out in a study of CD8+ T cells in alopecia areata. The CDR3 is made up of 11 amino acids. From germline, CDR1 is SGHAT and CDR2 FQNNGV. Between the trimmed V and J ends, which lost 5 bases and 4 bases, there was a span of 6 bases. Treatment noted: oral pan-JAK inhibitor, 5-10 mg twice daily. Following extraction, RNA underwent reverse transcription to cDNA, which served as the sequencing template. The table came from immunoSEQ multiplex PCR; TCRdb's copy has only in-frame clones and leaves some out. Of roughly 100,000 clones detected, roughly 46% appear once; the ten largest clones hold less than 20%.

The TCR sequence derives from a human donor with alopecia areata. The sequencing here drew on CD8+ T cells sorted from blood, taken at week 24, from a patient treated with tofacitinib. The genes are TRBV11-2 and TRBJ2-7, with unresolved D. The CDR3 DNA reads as TGTGCCAGCAGCGCGACGTACGAGCAGTACTTC. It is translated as CASSATYEQYF.